This T cell receptor beta chain is drawn from a study of shared clonotypes between healthy human individuals. Study background: Donors had three CD4 naive, three CD4 memory, two CD8 naive and one CD8 memory plate apiece. Study-wide points: Estimated richness values were generally larger in naive subsets than in memory subsets. An expected dependence of interdonor clonotype sharing on sequencing depth was noted.

This CDR3 spans 15 amino acids. The V gene's germline CDR1 is MDHEN and CDR2 SYDVKM. The donors, healthy adults who were HIV-negative, had experienced no recent acute infections or vaccinations. On this clone itself: Its matching antigen is unknown. This is likely an artifact of a read error, given a far larger clone one base away. This sample also contains other DNA sequences that code for the same CDR3.

Sequencing used immunoSEQ multiplex PCR; TCRdb keeps in-frame clones, though not all of them. This sample yields over 850,000 clones, of which around 78% are seen a single time; 0.61% belongs to the top ten. The V gene is TRBV28, the J gene TRBJ2-7; 9 bases map to TRBD1. Sequenced sample: memory CD4+ T cells from PBMCs. Subset here: CD45RA-negative fraction. The sequence came from a man aged 18 to 35 in good health. Some clones in this sample may be carry-over from other donors' samples. The CDR3, as DNA: TGTGCCAGCAGTCCTCCGGGACAGGGCTACTACGAGCAGTATTTC. As protein: CASSPPGQGYYEQYF.